Following are 17 T cell receptor beta chains from one sample sequenced in a study of shared T cell receptors in the human thymus. Profiled with immunoSEQ multiplex PCR; TCRdb holds only in-frame clones, not every one. This table holds approximately 660,000 clones, roughly 90% found once. This same sample was also part of a study on human thymus T cells.

Sequenced: thymocytes. The receptors were gathered from a boy under three years old with a congenital heart defect.

V is TRBV6-5 and J is TRBJ2-4, with 8 bases fitting TRBD2. CDR1 MNHEY and CDR2 SVGAGI come from the germline V gene. This CDR3 comprises 12 residues. V dropped 10 bases and J dropped 1; count of bases not matched to a gene: 0. CDR3 region: CATGGAKNIQYF. CDR3 bases: TGTGCCACGGGGGGGGCCAAAAACATTCAGTACTTC.

This chain connects TRBV18 to TRBJ2-1, with TRBD2 matching 8 bases. V shed 2 bases and J 8 bases; nucleotides not matched to a gene: 11. This CDR3 is 16 amino acids long. Per the germline V gene, CDR1 is KGHSH and CDR2 is LQKENI. CDR3 sequence: CASSPVQRESWDEQFF. CDR3 nucleotide sequence: TGTGCCAGCTCACCAGTTCAGCGGGAGTCTTGGGATGAGCAGTTCTTC.

The chain has TRBV4-1 and TRBJ1-2, with a possible D match to TRBD1 (6 bases). The CDR3 covers 14 residues. The germline V gene has CDR1 MGHRA and CDR2 YSYEKL. V was pared by 3 bases and J by 4 bases, with 12 bases between. CDR3: CASSHLGQPYGYTF. Here the CDR3 DNA reads TGCGCCAGCAGCCATCTTGGACAGCCCTATGGCTACACCTTC.

The CDR3 reads CASSQSVAGGWGETQYF. CDR3 nucleotide sequence: TGCGCCAGCAGCCAATCTGTAGCGGGAGGATGGGGAGAGACCCAGTACTTC. The chain combines TRBV4-3 with TRBJ2-5; TRBD2 matches at 10 bases. V gave up 2 bases and J gave up 4 bases; unmatched junction bases: 10. Germline CDR1 and CDR2: LGHNA and YSLEER. The CDR3 consists of 17 residues.

CDR3 sequence: CATNPGGGRDTQYF. In nucleotides, the CDR3 is TGTGCCACAAACCCCGGGGGTGGCCGGGATACGCAGTATTTT. The chain is built from TRBV15 and TRBJ2-3; a possible D gene is TRBD2 (6 bases). The germline V gene has CDR1 LNHNV and CDR2 YYDKDF (reference sequence). The V end lost 9 bases, the J end lost 6 bases, and 19 bases lay between the germline ends. The CDR3 runs 14 residues.

This clone was picked up a small number of times. The chain is built from TRBV6-5 and TRBJ2-1, with 9 bases identical to TRBD2. Trimming at V came to 2 bases and at J to 8 bases, leaving 10 bases not matched to a gene. This CDR3 has 16 amino acids. Germline CDR1 and CDR2: MNHEY and SVGAGI. The CDR3 spells CASSYPGREGMDEQFF. CDR3 coding DNA: TGTGCCAGCAGTTACCCCGGGCGGGAGGGTATGGATGAGCAGTTCTTC.

The chain recombines TRBV4-3 with TRBJ2-7; 7 bases agree with TRBD2. J gave up 2 bases and V 3 bases, and 10 bases lay outside the gene matches. In germline, CDR1 is LGHNA, CDR2 YSLEER. The CDR3 totals 16 residues. CDR3 sequence (DNA): TGCGCCAGCAGCCACGTTCGGGCTAGCGGTACCTACGAGCAGTACTTC. Encoded protein: CASSHVRASGTYEQYF.

This chain connects TRBV25-1 to TRBJ1-5; D perhaps matches TRBD1 (5 bases). In germline, CDR1 is MGHDK, CDR2 SYGVNS. V lost 9 bases to trimming and J lost 1 base, with 19 bases between them. CDR3 length: 16 residues. The CDR3 region is CASALGGDWSNQPQHF. DNA for the CDR3: TGTGCCAGTGCACTCGGGGGGGACTGGAGCAATCAGCCCCAGCATTTT.

This clone appeared a single time. The CDR3 loop is CASSSGTSGAYEQYF. The CDR3 region has the DNA TGTGCCAGCAGCTCCGGGACTAGTGGGGCCTACGAGCAGTACTTC. This chain uses TRBV7-2 with TRBJ2-5; 8 bases match TRBD2. The J call is doubtful: the DNA matches TRBJ2-7 better. CDR3 length equals 15 residues. Germline assignment: CDR1 SGHTA and CDR2 FQGNSA.

The chain is built from TRBV28 and TRBJ2-7; TRBD1 matches 9 bases. Germline CDR1 reads MDHEN; CDR2 reads SYDVKM. The CDR3 runs 12 residues. J was trimmed by 5 bases and V by 6 bases; bases with no gene match: 2. The CDR3 protein is CASRGQGNEQYF. The CDR3 bases are TGTGCCAGCAGGGGACAGGGCAACGAGCAGTACTTC.

This clone was counted once. V gene TRBV14 combines with J gene TRBJ1-2, with TRBD1 matching 12 bases. J gave up 4 bases and V 0 bases, and 12 bases lay outside the gene matches. In germline, CDR1 is SGHDN, CDR2 FVKESK. The CDR3 is made up of 19 amino acids. In DNA, the CDR3 is TGTGCCAGCAGCCAAGATCAAACGGGACAGGGGGCGCTACCCTATGGCTACACCTTC. The encoded protein is CASSQDQTGQGALPYGYTF.

CDR3 residues: CATSSRVGTDTQYF. DNA for the CDR3: TGTGCCACCAGCAGCCGGGTTGGGACAGATACGCAGTATTTT. The chain combines TRBV15 with TRBJ2-3; D unclear. V dropped 3 bases and J dropped 3 bases, with 10 bases sitting between them. The CDR3 consists of 14 residues. The germline V gene has CDR1 LNHNV and CDR2 YYDKDF (reference sequence).

This chain links TRBV29-1 with TRBJ2-5; 9 nucleotides line up with TRBD1. Germline trimming cut 2 bases from V and 1 base from J; bases unmatched to any gene: 2. Germline V gives CDR1 SQVTM, CDR2 ANQGSEA. CDR3 size: 14 residues. As DNA, the CDR3 is TGCAGCGTTGAAAAGGGACAGGGCCAAGAGACCCAGTACTTC. This gives the protein CSVEKGQGQETQYF.

The V gene is TRBV5-4, the J gene TRBJ1-2; no clear D. The CDR3 runs 15 residues. Looked up from germline, CDR1 is SGHNT and CDR2 is YYREEE (reference sequence). With 0 bases removed from V and 3 bases from J, the gap between germline ends came to 12 bases. The chain's CDR3 is CASSLGIARYYGYTF. CDR3 nucleotides: TGTGCCAGCAGCTTGGGGATAGCGAGATACTATGGCTACACCTTC.

This clone was seen just once. V usage is TRBV5-1 and J usage is TRBJ2-1; 9 nucleotides line up with TRBD2. This CDR3 has 18 amino acids. Germline V gene sequence: CDR1 SGHRS, CDR2 YFSETQ. Trimming took 0 bases from V and 0 from J; bases not matched to a gene: 7. CDR3 nucleotides: TGCGCCAGCAGCTTGGGCATAGCGGGAGTTACCTCCTACAATGAGCAGTTCTTC. As protein: CASSLGIAGVTSYNEQFF.

The genes are TRBV6-5 and TRBJ2-3; D might be TRBD2 (6 bases). This CDR3 region has 14 residues. Germline V lookup: CDR1 MNHEY, CDR2 SVGAGI. Trimming pared 5 bases from V and 0 bases from J, leaving 9 bases between. CDR3: CASSPGLSTDTQYF. The CDR3 nucleotides are TGTGCCAGCAGTCCGGGACTGAGCACAGATACGCAGTATTTT.

The table lists this clone with a few counts. The chain joins TRBV13 to TRBJ1-1; 9 nucleotides match TRBD1. This CDR3 region has 21 residues. V gave up 5 bases and J gave up 6 bases; unmatched junction bases: 28. Looked up from germline, CDR1 is PRHDT and CDR2 is FYEKMQ (reference sequence). CDR3 in DNA: TGTGCCAGCAGCATTGGGACAGGGATCGATTGGGCCCAACCGATAAAGCCTGAAGCTTTCTTT. Translation: CASSIGTGIDWAQPIKPEAFF.